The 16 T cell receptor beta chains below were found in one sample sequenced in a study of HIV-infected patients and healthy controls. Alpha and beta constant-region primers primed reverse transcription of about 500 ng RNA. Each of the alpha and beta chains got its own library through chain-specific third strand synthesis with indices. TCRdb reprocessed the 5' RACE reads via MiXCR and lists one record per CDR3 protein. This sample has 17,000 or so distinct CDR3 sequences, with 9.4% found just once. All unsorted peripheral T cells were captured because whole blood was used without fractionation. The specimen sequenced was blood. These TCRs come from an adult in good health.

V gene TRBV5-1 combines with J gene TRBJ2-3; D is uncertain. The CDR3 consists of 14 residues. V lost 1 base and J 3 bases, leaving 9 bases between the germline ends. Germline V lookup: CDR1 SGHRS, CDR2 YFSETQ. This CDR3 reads CASSLSALTDTQYF. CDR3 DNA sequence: TGCGCCAGCAGCTTGTCGGCCTTAACAGATACGCAGTATTTT.

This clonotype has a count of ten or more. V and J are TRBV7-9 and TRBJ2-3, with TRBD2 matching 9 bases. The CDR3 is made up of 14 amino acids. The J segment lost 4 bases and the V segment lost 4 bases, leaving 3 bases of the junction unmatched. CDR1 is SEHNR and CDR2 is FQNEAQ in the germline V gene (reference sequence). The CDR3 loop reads CASSSRTSADTQYF. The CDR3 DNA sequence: TGTGCCAGCAGCTCGCGGACTAGCGCAGATACGCAGTATTTT.

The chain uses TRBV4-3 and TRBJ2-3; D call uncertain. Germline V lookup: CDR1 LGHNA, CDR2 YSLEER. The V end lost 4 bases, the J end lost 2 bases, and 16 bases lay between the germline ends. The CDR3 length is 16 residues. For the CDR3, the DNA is TGCGCCAGCAGCCCCGGAGCCGGGCAAAACACAGATACGCAGTATTTT. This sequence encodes CASSPGAGQNTDTQYF.

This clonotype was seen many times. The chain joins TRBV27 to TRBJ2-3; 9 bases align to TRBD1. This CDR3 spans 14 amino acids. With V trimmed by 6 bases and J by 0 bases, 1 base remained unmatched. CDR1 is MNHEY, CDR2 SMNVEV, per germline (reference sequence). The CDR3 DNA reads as TGTGCCAGCAGGGGACAGGGTAGCACAGATACGCAGTATTTT. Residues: CASRGQGSTDTQYF.

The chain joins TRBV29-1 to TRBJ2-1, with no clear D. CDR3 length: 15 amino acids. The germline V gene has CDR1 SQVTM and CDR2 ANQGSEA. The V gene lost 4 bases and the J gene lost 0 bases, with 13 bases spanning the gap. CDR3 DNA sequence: TGCAGCGTTGGTTTAGGTCCTAGCTCCTACAATGAGCAGTTCTTC. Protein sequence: CSVGLGPSSYNEQFF.

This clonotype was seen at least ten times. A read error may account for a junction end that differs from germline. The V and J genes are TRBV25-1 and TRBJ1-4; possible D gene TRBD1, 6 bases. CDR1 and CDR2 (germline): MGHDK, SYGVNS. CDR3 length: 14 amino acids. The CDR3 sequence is CASSEYTTGDSMYF. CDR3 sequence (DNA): TGTGCCAGCAGTGAATATACGACAGGAGACAGTATGTATTTT.

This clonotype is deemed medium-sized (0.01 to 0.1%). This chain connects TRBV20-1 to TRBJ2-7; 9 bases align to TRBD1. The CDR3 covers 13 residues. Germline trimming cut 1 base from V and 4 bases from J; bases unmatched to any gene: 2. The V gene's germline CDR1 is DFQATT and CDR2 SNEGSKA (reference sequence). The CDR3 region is CSARGGQGYEQYV. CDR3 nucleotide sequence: TGCAGTGCTAGAGGCGGACAGGGGTACGAGCAGTACGTC.

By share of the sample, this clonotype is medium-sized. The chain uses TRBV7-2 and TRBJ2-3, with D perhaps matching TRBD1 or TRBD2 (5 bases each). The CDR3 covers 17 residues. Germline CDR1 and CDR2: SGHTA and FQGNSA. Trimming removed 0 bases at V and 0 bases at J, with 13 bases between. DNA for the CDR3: TGTGCCAGCAGCTTAGCATCAGGGACGTCGAGCACAGATACGCAGTATTTT. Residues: CASSLASGTSSTDTQYF.

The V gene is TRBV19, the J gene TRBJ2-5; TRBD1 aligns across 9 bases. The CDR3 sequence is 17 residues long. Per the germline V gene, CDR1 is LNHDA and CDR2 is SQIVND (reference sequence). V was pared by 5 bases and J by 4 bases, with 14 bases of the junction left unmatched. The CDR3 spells CASSGQGSEFDAETQYF. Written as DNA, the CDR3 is TGTGCCAGTAGTGGACAGGGGTCGGAATTCGATGCAGAGACCCAGTACTTC.

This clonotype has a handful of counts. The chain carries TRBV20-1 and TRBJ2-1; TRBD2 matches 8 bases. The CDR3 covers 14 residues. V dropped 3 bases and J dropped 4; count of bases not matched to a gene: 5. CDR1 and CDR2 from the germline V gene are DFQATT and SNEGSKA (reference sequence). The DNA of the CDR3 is TGCAGTGCTAGGGATAGCGGGAAGTACAATGAGCAGTTCTTC. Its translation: CSARDSGKYNEQFF.

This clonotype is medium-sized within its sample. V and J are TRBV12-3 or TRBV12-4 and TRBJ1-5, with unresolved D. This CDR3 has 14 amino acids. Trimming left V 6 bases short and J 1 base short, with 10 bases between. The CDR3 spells CASRGKWSNQPQHF. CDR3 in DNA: TGTGCCAGCAGGGGTAAATGGAGCAATCAGCCCCAGCATTTT.

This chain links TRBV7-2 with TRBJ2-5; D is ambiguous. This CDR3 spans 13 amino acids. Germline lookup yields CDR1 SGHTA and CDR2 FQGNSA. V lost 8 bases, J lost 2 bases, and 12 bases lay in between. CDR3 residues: CASGPGSQETQYF. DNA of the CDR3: TGTGCCAGCGGACCCGGTAGTCAAGAGACCCAGTACTTC.

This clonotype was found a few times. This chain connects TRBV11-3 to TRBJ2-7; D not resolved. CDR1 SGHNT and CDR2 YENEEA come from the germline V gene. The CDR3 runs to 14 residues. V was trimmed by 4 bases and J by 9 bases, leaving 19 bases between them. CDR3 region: CASSSETPPLRQYV. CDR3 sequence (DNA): TGTGCCAGCAGCTCGGAAACTCCCCCCCTCAGGCAGTACGTC.

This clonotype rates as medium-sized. The CDR3 DNA reads TGTGCCAGCAGTCCACAGCGAGGTGAGCAGTTCTTC. Translating gives CASSPQRGEQFF. This sequence joins TRBV3-1 and TRBJ2-1; D call uncertain. Trimming shortened V by 6 bases and J by 9 bases, and 12 bases separated the two germline ends. CDR1 and CDR2 from the germline V gene are LGHDT and YNNKEL (reference sequence). The CDR3 has 12 amino acids.

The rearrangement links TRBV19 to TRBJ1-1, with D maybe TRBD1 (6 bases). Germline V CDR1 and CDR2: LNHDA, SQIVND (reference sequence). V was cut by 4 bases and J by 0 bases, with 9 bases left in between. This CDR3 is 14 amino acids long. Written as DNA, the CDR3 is TGTGCCAGTAGTACGACAGGCGTGAACACTGAAGCTTTCTTT. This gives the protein CASSTTGVNTEAFF.

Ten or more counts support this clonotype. The CDR3 loop reads CASTEGQGTDTQYF. CDR3 bases: TGTGCCAGTACCGAAGGACAGGGCACAGATACGCAGTATTTT. V is TRBV19 and J is TRBJ2-3, with TRBD1 identical over 7 bases. V was clipped by 7 bases and J by 1 base; unmatched bases: 5. Germline V CDR1 and CDR2: LNHDA, SQIVND (reference sequence). This CDR3 spans 14 amino acids.